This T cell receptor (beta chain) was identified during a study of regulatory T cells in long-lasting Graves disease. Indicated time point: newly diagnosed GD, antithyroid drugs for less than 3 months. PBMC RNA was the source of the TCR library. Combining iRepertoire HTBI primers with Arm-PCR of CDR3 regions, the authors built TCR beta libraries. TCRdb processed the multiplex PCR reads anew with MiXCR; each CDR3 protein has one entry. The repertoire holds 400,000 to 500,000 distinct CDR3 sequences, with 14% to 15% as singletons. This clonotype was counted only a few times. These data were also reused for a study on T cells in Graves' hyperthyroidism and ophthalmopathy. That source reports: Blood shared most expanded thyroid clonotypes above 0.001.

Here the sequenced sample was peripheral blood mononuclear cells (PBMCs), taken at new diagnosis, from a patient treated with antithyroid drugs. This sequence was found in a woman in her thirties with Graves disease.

The CDR3 DNA is TGCGCCAGCAGCTTGGACCGGGCCCTAGGAGATACGCAGTATTTT. This encodes CASSLDRALGDTQYF. The J gene is TRBJ2-3, the V gene TRBV5-1; no clear D. V was shortened by 0 bases and J by 5 bases, with 13 bases between the two germline ends. The germline V gene encodes CDR1 SGHRS and CDR2 YFSETQ. This CDR3 region has 15 residues.